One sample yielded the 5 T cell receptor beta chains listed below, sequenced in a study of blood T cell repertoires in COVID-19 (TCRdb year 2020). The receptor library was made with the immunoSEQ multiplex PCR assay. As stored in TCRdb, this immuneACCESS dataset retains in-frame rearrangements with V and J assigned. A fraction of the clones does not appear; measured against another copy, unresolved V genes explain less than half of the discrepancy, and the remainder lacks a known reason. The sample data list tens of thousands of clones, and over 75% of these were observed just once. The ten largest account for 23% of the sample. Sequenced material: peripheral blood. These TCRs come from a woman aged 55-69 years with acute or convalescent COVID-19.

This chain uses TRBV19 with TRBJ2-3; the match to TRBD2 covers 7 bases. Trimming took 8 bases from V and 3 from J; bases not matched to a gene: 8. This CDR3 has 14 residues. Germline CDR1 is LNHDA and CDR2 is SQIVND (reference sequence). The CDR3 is CASRDDGGTDTQYF. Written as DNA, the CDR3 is TGTGCCAGTCGCGACGACGGGGGGACAGATACGCAGTATTTT.

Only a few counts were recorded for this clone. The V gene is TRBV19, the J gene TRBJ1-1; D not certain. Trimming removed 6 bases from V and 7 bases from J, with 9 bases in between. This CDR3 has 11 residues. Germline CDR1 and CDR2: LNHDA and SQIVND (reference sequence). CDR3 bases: TGTGCCAGTAGCAACTCGTATGAAGCTTTCTTT. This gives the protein CASSNSYEAFF.

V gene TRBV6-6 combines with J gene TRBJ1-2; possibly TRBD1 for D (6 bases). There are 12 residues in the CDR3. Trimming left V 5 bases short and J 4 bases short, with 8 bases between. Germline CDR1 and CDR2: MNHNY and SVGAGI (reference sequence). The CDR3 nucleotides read TGTGCCAGCAGTAGGACAGTCTATGGCTACACCTTC. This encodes CASSRTVYGYTF.

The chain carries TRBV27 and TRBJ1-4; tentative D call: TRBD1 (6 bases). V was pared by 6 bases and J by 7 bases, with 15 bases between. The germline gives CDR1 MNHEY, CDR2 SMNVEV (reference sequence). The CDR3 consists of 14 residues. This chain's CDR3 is CASRSPGQGEKLFF. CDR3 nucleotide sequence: TGTGCCAGCAGATCGCCGGGACAAGGTGAAAAACTGTTTTTT.

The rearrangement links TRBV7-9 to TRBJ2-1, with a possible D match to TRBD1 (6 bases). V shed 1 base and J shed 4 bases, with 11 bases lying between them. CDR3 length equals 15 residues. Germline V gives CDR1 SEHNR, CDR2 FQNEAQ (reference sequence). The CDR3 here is CASSLGLGQYNEQFF. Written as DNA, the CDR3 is TGTGCCAGCAGCTTAGGCCTAGGACAGTACAATGAGCAGTTCTTC.